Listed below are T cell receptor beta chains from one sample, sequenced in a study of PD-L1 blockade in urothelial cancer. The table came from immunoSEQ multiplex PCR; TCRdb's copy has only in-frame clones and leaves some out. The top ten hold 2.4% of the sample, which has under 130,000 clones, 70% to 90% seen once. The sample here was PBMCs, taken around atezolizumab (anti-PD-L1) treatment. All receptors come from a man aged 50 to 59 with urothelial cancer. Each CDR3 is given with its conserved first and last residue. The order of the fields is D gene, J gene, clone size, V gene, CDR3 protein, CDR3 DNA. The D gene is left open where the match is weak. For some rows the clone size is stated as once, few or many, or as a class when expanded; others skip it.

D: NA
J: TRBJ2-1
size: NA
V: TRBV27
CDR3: CASSLFAPTRGDEQFF
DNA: TGTGCCAGCAGTTTATTCGCCCCGACTAGGGGCGATGAGCAGTTCTTC

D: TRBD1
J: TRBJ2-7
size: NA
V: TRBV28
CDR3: CASTKSGTGLSYEQYF
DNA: TGTGCCAGCACTAAATCCGGGACAGGACTATCCTACGAGCAGTACTTC

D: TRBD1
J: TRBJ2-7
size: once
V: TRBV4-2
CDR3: CASSQGGQGAHEQYF
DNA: TGTGCCAGCAGCCAAGGGGGACAGGGGGCCCACGAGCAGTACTTC

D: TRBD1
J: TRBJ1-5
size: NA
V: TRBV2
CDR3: CASGGQGRYQPQHF
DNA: TGTGCCAGCGGTGGACAGGGGAGGTACCAGCCCCAGCATTTT

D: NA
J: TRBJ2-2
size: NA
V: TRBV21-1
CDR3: CASSKAIANGDSPNTGELFF
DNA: TGTGCCAGCAGCAAAGCGATCGCCAATGGGGACTCCCCGAACACCGGGGAGCTGTTTTTT

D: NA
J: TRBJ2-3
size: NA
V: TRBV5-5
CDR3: CASSPELRSTDTQYF
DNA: TGTGCCAGCAGCCCCGAGTTACGGAGCACAGATACGCAGTATTTT

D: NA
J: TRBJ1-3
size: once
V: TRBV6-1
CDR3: CASSEARPGRPGNTIYF
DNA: TGTGCCAGCAGTGAAGCGCGGCCAGGGAGGCCTGGAAACACCATATATTTT

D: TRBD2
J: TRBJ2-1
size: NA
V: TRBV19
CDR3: CASSMSPSGRGEQFF
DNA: TGTGCCAGTAGTATGTCGCCTAGCGGGAGAGGGGAGCAGTTCTTC

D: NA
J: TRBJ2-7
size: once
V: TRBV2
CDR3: CASSGTGKSYEQYF
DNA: TGTGCCAGCAGTGGTACAGGAAAGTCCTACGAGCAGTACTTC

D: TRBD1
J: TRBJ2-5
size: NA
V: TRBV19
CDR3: CASSRGQLQETQYF
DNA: TGTGCCAGTAGTAGGGGACAGCTCCAAGAGACCCAGTACTTC

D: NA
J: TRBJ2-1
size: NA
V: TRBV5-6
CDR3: CASTSARESQHNEQFF
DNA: TGTGCCAGCACCTCAGCTCGGGAGAGCCAGCACAATGAGCAGTTCTTC

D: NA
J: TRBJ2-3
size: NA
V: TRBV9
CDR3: CASSGGADTQYF
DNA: TGTGCCAGCAGCGGGGGGGCAGATACGCAGTATTTT

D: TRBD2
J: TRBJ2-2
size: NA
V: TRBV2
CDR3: CASMHREGRSAGELFF
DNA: TGTGCCAGCATGCATCGGGAGGGGAGGTCTGCCGGGGAGCTGTTTTTT

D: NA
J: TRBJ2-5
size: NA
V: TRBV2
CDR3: CASSSPSTETQYF
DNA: TGTGCCAGCAGTTCCCCTAGCACAGAGACCCAGTACTTC

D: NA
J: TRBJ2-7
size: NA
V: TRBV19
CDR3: CASSMRGGSSYEQYF
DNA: TGTGCCAGTAGTATGAGGGGGGGGAGCTCCTACGAGCAGTACTTC

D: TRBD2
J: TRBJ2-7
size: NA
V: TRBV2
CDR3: CASSRGGRLDEQYF
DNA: TGTGCCAGCAGTCGGGGCGGGAGGTTAGACGAGCAGTACTTC

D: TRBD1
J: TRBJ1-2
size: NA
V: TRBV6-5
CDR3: CASRDTGGADGYTF
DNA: TGTGCCAGCAGGGATACAGGGGGCGCGGATGGCTACACCTTC

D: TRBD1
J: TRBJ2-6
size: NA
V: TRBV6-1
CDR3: CASSEQGAGANVLTF
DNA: TGTGCCAGCAGTGAGCAGGGGGCTGGGGCCAACGTCCTGACTTTC

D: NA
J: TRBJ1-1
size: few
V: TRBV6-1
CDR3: CASSEPGLEAFF
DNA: TGTGCCAGCAGTGAACCGGGACTTGAAGCTTTCTTT

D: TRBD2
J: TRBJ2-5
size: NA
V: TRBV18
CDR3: CASSFGRAPETQYF
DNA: TGTGCCAGCTCATTCGGGAGGGCCCCAGAGACCCAGTACTTC

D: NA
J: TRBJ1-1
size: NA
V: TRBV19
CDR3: CASSNPSRAGDTEAFF
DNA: TGTGCCAGTAGTAACCCATCTCGGGCAGGGGACACTGAAGCTTTCTTT

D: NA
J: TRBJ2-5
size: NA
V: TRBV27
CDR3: CASSSLGGAAQETQYF
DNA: TGTGCCAGCAGTTCTCTTGGGGGGGCAGCTCAAGAGACCCAGTACTTC

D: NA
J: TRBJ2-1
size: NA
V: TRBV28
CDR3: CASRARLLGSNEQFF
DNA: TGTGCCAGCAGGGCCCGACTGCTCGGATCCAATGAGCAGTTCTTC

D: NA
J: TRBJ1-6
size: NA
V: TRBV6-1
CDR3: CASSDAGLHSPLHF
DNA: TGTGCCAGCAGTGACGCAGGGTTGCATTCACCCCTCCACTTT

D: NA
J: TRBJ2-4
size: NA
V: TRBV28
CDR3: CASSLAKNIQYF
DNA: TGTGCCAGCAGTCTAGCCAAAAACATTCAGTACTTC

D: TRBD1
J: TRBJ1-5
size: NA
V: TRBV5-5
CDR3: CASSLEGQLGSNQPQHF
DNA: TGTGCCAGCAGCTTGGAGGGACAGCTAGGTAGCAATCAGCCCCAGCATTTT

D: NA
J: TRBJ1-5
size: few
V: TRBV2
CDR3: CASSVRGGNQPQHF
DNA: TGTGCCAGCAGTGTCAGGGGAGGCAATCAGCCCCAGCATTTT

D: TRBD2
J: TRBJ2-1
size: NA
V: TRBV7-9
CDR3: CASSLTSVTGDEQFF
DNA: TGTGCCAGCAGCTTAACTAGCGTCACGGGCGATGAGCAGTTCTTC

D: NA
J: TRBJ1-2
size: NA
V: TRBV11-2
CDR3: CASSPRNYGYTF
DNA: TGTGCCAGCAGCCCCAGAAACTATGGCTACACCTTC

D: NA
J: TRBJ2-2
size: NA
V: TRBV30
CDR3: CAWSRRAGELFF
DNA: TGTGCCTGGAGCAGGAGGGCCGGGGAGCTGTTTTTT

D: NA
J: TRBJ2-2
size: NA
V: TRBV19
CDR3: CASTLSPNTGELFF
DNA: TGTGCCAGTACCCTCTCCCCCAACACCGGGGAGCTGTTTTTT

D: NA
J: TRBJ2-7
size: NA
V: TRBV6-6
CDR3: CASRDGTGYEQYF
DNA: TGTGCCAGCAGAGACGGGACTGGCTACGAGCAGTACTTC

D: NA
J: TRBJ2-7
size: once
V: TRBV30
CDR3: CAWSVGGSSYEQYF
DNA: TGTGCCTGGAGTGTTGGGGGGAGCTCCTACGAGCAGTACTTC

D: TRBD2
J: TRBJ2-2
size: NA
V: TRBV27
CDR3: CASSLRGGAGELFF
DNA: TGTGCCAGCAGTTTAAGGGGAGGGGCCGGGGAGCTGTTTTTT

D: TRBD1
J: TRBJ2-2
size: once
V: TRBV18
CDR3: CASSPRQGRSANTGELFF
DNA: TGTGCCAGCTCACCACGACAGGGGCGCTCCGCGAACACCGGGGAGCTGTTTTTT

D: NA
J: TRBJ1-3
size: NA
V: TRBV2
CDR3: CASNLKNQGNTIYF
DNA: TGTGCCAGCAATCTTAAGAACCAGGGAAACACCATATATTTT

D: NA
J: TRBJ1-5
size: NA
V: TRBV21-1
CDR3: CASSKDSRGNQPQHF
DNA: TGTGCCAGCAGCAAAGATAGCAGGGGGAATCAGCCCCAGCATTTT

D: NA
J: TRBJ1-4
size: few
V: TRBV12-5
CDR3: CASGRGTGEKLFF
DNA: TGTGCTAGTGGTCGCGGAACCGGGGAAAAACTGTTTTTT

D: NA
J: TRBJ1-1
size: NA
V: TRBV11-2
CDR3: CASGGLATEAFF
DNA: TGTGCCAGCGGAGGGTTGGCCACTGAAGCTTTCTTT

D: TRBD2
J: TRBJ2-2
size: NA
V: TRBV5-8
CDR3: CASIAGGPWTGELFF
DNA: TGTGCCAGCATCGCGGGAGGGCCGTGGACCGGGGAGCTGTTTTTT

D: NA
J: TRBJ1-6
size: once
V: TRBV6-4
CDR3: CASSENRAISTPLHF
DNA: TGTGCCAGCAGTGAAAACAGGGCCATATCGACACCCCTCCACTTT

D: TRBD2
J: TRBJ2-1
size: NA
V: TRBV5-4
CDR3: CASSPKGLAGDYEQFF
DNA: TGTGCCAGCAGCCCCAAGGGACTAGCGGGAGATTATGAGCAGTTCTTC

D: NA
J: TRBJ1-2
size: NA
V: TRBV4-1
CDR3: CASSQDWAGGLLYGYTF
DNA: TGCGCCAGCAGCCAAGATTGGGCAGGAGGCCTTCTCTATGGCTACACCTTC

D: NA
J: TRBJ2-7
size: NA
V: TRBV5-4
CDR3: CASRSDRVGEQYF
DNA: TGTGCCAGCAGGTCCGATCGGGTAGGCGAGCAGTACTTC

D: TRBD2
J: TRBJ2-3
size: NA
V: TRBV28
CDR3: CASSLYPGGTTDTQYF
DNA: TGTGCCAGCAGTTTATACCCGGGGGGGACGACAGATACGCAGTATTTT

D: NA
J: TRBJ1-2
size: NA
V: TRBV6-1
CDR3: CASILGLLGVGYTF
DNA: TGTGCCAGCATACTAGGACTGTTGGGAGTAGGCTACACCTTC

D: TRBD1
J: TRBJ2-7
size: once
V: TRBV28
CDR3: CASSSLDRPYEQYF
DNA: TGTGCCAGCAGTAGCCTGGACAGGCCCTACGAGCAGTACTTC

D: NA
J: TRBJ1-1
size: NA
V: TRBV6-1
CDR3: CASSRGREAFF
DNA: TGTGCCAGCAGTCGAGGAAGAGAAGCTTTCTTT

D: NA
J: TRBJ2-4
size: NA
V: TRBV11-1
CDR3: CASSRISGLAKNIQYF
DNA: TGTGCCAGCAGCCGAATTAGCGGATTAGCCAAAAACATTCAGTACTTC

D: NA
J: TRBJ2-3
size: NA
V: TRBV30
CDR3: CAWSVGAARTDTQYF
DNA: TGTGCCTGGAGTGTGGGGGCGGCCCGCACAGATACGCAGTATTTT

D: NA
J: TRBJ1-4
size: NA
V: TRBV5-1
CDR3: CASSSTAAIEKLFF
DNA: TGCGCCAGCAGCTCTACCGCCGCTATTGAAAAACTGTTTTTT